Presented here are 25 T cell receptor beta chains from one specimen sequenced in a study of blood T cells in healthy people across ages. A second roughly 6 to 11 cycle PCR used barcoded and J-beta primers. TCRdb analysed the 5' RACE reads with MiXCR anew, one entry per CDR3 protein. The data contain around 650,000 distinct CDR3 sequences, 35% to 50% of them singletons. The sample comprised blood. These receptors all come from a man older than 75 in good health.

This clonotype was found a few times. CDR3 bases: TGCAGCCCAGGCAGCTACACCTTC. Protein product: CSPGSYTF. The chain employs TRBV29-1 and TRBJ1-2; no definite D call. Trimming stripped 8 bases from V and 9 bases from J, with 7 bases between. The V gene's germline CDR1 is SQVTM and CDR2 ANQGSEA. CDR3 length: 8 amino acids.

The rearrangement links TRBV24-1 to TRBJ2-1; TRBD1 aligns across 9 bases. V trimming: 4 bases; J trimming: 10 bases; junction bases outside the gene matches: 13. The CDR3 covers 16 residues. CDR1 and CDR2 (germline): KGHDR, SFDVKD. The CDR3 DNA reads TGTGCCACCAGTGACAAACAGGGGGCTCCTAGGAAGGAGCAGTTCTTC. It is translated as CATSDKQGAPRKEQFF.

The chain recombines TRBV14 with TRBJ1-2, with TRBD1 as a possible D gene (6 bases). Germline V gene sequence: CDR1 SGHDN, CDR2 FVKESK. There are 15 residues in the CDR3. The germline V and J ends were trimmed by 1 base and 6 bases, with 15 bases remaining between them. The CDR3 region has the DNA TGTGCCAGCAGCCAAGGAGGGACACTATTTCATGGCTACACCTTC. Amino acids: CASSQGGTLFHGYTF.

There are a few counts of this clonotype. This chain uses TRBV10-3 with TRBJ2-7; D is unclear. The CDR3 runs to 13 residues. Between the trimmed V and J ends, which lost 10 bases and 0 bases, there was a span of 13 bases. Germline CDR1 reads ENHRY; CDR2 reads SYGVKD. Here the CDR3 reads CATSTLSSYEQYF. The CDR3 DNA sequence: TGTGCCACCTCGACACTGAGCTCCTACGAGCAGTACTTC.

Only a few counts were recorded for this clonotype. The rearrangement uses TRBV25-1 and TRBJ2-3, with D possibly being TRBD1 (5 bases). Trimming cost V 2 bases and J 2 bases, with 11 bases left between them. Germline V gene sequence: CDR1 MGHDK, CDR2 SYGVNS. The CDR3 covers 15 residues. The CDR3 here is CASSESRTTTDTQYF. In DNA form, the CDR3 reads TGTGCCAGCAGTGAAAGCCGGACAACCACAGATACGCAGTATTTT.

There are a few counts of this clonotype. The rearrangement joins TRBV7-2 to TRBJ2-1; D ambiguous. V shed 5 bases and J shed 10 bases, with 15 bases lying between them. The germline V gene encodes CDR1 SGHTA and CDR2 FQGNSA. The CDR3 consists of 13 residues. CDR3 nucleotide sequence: TGTGCCAGCAGCCACCCAACTAACCGGGAGCAGTTCTTC. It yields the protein CASSHPTNREQFF.

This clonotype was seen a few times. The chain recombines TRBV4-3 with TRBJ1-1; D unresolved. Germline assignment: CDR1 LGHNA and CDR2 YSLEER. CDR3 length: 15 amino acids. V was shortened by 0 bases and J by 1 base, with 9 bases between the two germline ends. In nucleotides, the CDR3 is TGCGCCAGCAGCCAAGAGGGCAGGAGGAACACTGAAGCTTTCTTT. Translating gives CASSQEGRRNTEAFF.

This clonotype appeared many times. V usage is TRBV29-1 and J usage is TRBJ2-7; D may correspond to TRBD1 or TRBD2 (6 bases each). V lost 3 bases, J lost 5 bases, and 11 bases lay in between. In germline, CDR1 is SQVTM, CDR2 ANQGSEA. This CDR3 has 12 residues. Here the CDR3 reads CSVDPGADEQYF. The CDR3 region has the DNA TGCAGCGTTGATCCGGGGGCGGACGAGCAGTACTTC.

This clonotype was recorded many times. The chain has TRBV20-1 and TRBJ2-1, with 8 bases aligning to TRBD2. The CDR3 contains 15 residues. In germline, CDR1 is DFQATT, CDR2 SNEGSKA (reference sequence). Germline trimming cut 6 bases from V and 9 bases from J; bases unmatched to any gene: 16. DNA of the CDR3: TGCAGTGCGTCAAGCGGGAGCCTCCGACAGGCTGAGCAGTTCTTC. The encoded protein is CSASSGSLRQAEQFF.

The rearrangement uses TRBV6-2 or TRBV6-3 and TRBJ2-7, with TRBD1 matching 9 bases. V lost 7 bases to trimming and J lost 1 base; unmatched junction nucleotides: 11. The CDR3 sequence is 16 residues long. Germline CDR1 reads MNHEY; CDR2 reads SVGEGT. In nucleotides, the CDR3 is TGTGCCAGCAACAAATTAGGGACAGGGACTTCCTACGAGCAGTACTTC. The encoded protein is CASNKLGTGTSYEQYF.

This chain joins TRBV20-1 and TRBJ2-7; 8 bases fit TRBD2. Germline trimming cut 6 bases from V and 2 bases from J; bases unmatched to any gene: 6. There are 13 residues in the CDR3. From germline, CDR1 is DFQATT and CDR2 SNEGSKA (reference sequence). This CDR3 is CSAERGPPYEQYF. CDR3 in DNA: TGCAGTGCGGAGCGGGGGCCCCCCTACGAGCAGTACTTC.

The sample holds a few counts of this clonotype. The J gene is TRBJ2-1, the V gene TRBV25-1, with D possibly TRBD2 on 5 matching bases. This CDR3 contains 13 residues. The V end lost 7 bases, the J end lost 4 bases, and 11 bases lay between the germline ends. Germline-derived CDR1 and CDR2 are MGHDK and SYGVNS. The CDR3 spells CASMTGNYNEQFF. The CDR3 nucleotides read TGTGCCAGCATGACCGGGAATTACAATGAGCAGTTCTTC.

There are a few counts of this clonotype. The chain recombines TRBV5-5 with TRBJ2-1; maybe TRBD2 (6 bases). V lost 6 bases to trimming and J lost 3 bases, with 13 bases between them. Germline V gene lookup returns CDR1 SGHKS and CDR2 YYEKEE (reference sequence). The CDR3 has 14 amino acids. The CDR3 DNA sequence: TGTGCCAGCACCCACCGGCGGGACTACAATGAGCAGTTCTTC. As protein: CASTHRRDYNEQFF.

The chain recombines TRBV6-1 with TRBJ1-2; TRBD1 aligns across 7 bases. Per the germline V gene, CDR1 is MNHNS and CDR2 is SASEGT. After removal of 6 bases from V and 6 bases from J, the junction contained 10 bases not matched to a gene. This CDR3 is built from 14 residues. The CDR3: CASSVRQGRDGYTF. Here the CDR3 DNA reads TGTGCCAGCAGCGTCAGACAGGGACGGGATGGCTACACCTTC.

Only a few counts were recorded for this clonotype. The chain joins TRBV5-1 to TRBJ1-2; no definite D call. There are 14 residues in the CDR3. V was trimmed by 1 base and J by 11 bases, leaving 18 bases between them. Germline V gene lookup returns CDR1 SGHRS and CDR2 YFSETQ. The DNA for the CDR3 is TGCGCCAGCAGCTTGAGGGCTGGGATGGACGTGTACACCTTC. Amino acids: CASSLRAGMDVYTF.

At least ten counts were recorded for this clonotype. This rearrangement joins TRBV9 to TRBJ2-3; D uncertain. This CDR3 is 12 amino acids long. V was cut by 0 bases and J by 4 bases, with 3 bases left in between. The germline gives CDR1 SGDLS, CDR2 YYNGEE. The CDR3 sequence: CASSVGADTQYF. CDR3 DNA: TGTGCCAGCAGCGTAGGGGCAGATACGCAGTATTTT.

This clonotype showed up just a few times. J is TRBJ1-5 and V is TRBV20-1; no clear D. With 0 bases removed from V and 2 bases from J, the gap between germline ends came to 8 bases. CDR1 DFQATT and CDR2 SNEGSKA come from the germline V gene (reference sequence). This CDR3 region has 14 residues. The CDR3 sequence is CSARDGVGNQPQHF. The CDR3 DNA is TGCAGTGCTAGAGATGGGGTCGGCAATCAGCCCCAGCATTTT.

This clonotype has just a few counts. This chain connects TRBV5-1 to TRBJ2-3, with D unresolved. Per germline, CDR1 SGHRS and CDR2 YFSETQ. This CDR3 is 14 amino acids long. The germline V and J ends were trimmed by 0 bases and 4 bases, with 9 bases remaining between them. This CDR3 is CASSLVASADTQYF. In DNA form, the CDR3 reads TGCGCCAGCAGCTTGGTTGCCAGCGCAGATACGCAGTATTTT. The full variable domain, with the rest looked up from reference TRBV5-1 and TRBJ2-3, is KAGVTQTPRYLIKTRGQQVTLSCSPISGHRSVSWYQQTPGQGLQFLFEYFSETQRNKGNFPGRFSGRQFSNSRSEMNVSTLELGDSALYLCASSLVASADTQYFGPGTRLTVL.

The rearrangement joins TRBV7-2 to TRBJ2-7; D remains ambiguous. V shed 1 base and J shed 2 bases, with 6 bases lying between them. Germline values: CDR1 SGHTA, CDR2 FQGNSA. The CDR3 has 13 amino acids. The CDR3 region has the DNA TGTGCCAGCAGCTTAGTTGGGGCCTACGAGCAGTACTTC. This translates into CASSLVGAYEQYF.

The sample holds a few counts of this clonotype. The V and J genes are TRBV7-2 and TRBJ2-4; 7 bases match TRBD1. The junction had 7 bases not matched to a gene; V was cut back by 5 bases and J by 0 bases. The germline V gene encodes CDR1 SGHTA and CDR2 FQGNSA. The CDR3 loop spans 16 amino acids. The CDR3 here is CASSPYRGLAKNIQYF. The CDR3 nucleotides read TGTGCCAGCAGCCCTTACAGGGGCCTAGCCAAAAACATTCAGTACTTC. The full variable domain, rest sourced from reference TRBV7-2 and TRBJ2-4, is GAGVSQSPSNKVTEKGKDVELRCDPISGHTALYWYRQSLGQGLEFLIYFQGNSAPDKSGLPSDRFSAERTGGSVSTLTIQRTQQEDSAVYLCASSPYRGLAKNIQYFGAGTRLSVL.

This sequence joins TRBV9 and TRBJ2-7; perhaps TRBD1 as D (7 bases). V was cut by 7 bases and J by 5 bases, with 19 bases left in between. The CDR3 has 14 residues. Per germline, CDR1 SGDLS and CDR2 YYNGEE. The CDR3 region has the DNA TGTGCCAGCTCTAGGGGGGACAGCCACCACGAGCAGTACTTC. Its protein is CASSRGDSHHEQYF.

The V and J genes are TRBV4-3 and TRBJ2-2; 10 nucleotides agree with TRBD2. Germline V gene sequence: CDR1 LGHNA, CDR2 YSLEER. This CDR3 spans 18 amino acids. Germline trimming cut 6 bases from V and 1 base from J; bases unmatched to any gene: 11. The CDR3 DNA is TGCGCCAGCAGGCCCTCCCTAGCGGGGGCCAGGAACACCGGGGAGCTGTTTTTT. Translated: CASRPSLAGARNTGELFF.

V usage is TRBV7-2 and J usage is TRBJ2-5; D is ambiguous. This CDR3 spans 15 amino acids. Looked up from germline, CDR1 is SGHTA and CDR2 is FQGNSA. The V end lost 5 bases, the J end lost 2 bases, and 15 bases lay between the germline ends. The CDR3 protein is CASSPSQLGQETQYF. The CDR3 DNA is TGTGCCAGCAGCCCGAGTCAATTAGGGCAAGAGACCCAGTACTTC. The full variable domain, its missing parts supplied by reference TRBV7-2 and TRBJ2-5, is GAGVSQSPSNKVTEKGKDVELRCDPISGHTALYWYRQSLGQGLEFLIYFQGNSAPDKSGLPSDRFSAERTGGSVSTLTIQRTQQEDSAVYLCASSPSQLGQETQYFGPGTRLLVL.

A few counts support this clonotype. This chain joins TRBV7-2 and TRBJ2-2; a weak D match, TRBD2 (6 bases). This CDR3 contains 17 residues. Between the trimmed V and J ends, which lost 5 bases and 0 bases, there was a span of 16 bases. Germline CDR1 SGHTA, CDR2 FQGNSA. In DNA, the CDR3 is TGTGCCAGCAGCCCCTATATGCGGGGCCCGAACACCGGGGAGCTGTTTTTT. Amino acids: CASSPYMRGPNTGELFF. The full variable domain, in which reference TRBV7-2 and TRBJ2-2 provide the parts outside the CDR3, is GAGVSQSPSNKVTEKGKDVELRCDPISGHTALYWYRQSLGQGLEFLIYFQGNSAPDKSGLPSDRFSAERTGGSVSTLTIQRTQQEDSAVYLCASSPYMRGPNTGELFFGEGSRLTVL.

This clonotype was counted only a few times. The CDR3 nucleotides are TGCGCCAGCAGCTTTGGTGGGACTAGCGGCTACGAGCAGTACTTC. Amino acids: CASSFGGTSGYEQYF. The chain combines TRBV5-1 with TRBJ2-7; 11 nucleotides match TRBD2. From germline, CDR1 is SGHRS and CDR2 YFSETQ. The CDR3 contains 15 residues. J gave up 3 bases and V 2 bases, and 4 bases lay outside the gene matches.